Below are 11 T cell receptor beta chains sequenced from a single sample in a study of OX40 agonist ivuxolimab in advanced cancers. Only in-frame clones appear in the TCRdb table, and some are missing; sequencing was by immunoSEQ multiplex PCR. The sample carries 60,000 to 80,000 clones, over 70% recorded once. Sequences were derived from CD4+ or CD8+ T cells sorted from blood, sampled in a trial of the OX40 agonist ivuxolimab. The receptors come from an adult with an advanced solid tumor such as melanoma, head and neck, liver or kidney cancer.

The count of this clone is one. The V and J genes are TRBV9 and TRBJ1-5; 9 bases are a match to TRBD1. Germline V gene sequence: CDR1 SGDLS, CDR2 YYNGEE. CDR3 length: 19 amino acids. Losses at the gene ends were 4 bases for V and 6 bases for J; bases not matched to a gene: 20. CDR3 DNA: TGTGCCAGCAGCCGAGGGACAGGGACTGGGACAGAAAAAAGTCAGCCCCAGCATTTT. It specifies CASSRGTGTGTEKSQPQHF. The entire variable domain, with the rest obtained from reference TRBV9 and TRBJ1-5, is as follows: DSGVTQTPKHLITATGQRVTLRCSPRSGDLSVYWYQQSLDQGLQFLIQYYNGEERAKGNILERFSAQQFPDLHSELNLSSLELGDSALYFCASSRGTGTGTEKSQPQHFGDGTRLSIL.

This CDR3 reads CASSGRSGGELFF. In DNA form, the CDR3 reads TGTGCCAGTAGCGGGAGGAGTGGCGGGGAGCTGTTTTTT. The chain recombines TRBV19 with TRBJ2-2; 7 bases match TRBD2. V lost 6 bases to trimming and J lost 7 bases; unmatched junction nucleotides: 5. Germline V CDR1 and CDR2: LNHDA, SQIVND (reference sequence). The CDR3 totals 13 residues.

This chain joins TRBV27 and TRBJ2-3; 9 bases line up with TRBD1. CDR1 MNHEY and CDR2 SMNVEV come from the germline V gene (reference sequence). The CDR3 extends over 19 amino acids. The V and J ends lost 4 bases and 0 bases, in that order; junction bases with no gene match: 14. The CDR3 nucleotides read TGTGCCAGCAGTTCACCCTCGGGACAGGGCAGCGGGAGCACAGATACGCAGTATTTT. This translates into CASSSPSGQGSGSTDTQYF.

This clone was observed a few times. The gene calls are TRBV19 and TRBJ1-3; a weak D match, TRBD1 (5 bases). V was trimmed by 3 bases and J by 0 bases, leaving 9 bases between them. Germline CDR1 reads LNHDA; CDR2 reads SQIVND (reference sequence). The CDR3 has 15 residues. CDR3 sequence (DNA): TGTGCCAGTAGTATGGGGCGTAGCTCTGGAAACACCATATATTTT. This encodes CASSMGRSSGNTIYF.

This chain connects TRBV10-3 to TRBJ1-4; 7 nucleotides match TRBD1. The CDR3 runs to 15 residues. The V and J ends lost 6 bases and 7 bases, in that order; junction bases with no gene match: 11. The germline V gene encodes CDR1 ENHRY and CDR2 SYGVKD. CDR3: CAISDAGSGGEKLFF. CDR3 nucleotides: TGTGCCATCAGCGATGCGGGTTCAGGGGGTGAAAAACTGTTTTTT.

This chain joins TRBV5-6 and TRBJ1-2; possibly TRBD1 for D (6 bases). Germline CDR1 and CDR2: SGHDT and YYEEEE. V was pared by 5 bases and J by 7 bases, with 21 bases between. The CDR3 contains 15 residues. The CDR3 loop reads CASSSPRQVRGGYTF. The CDR3, as DNA: TGTGCCAGCAGTTCCCCCAGACAGGTTCGCGGTGGCTACACCTTC.

This sequence joins TRBV19 and TRBJ2-1; D is undetermined. V lost 4 bases and J lost 8, with 9 bases in between. The CDR3 runs to 12 residues. The germline gives CDR1 LNHDA, CDR2 SQIVND (reference sequence). CDR3: CASSTPWDEQFF. Written as DNA, the CDR3 is TGTGCCAGTAGTACCCCCTGGGATGAGCAGTTCTTC.

The rearrangement links TRBV7-9 to TRBJ2-2, with 9 positions matching TRBD1. The CDR3 is 16 amino acids. Germline CDR1 is SEHNR and CDR2 is FQNEAQ (reference sequence). V was pared by 3 bases and J by 3 bases, with 5 bases of the junction left unmatched. CDR3 in DNA: TGTGCCAGCAGCTTTACCGGGACAGGGTACACCGGGGAGCTGTTTTTT. Translated, it gives CASSFTGTGYTGELFF.

Note on this clone: It may be a read error: a sequence one base away is much more abundant. The rearrangement links TRBV2 to TRBJ1-5; tentatively, D is TRBD1 (5 bases). The V gene lost 3 bases and the J gene lost 2 bases, with 5 bases spanning the gap. CDR1 and CDR2 from the germline V gene are SNHLY and FYNNEI. CDR3 length: 13 amino acids. CDR3: CASSEGGNQPQHF. CDR3 DNA sequence: TGTGCCAGCAGTGAGGGGGGCAATCAGCCCCAGCATTTT. The full variable domain, in which reference TRBV2 and TRBJ1-5 provide the parts outside the CDR3, is EPEVTQTPSHQVTQMGQEVILRCVPISNHLYFYWYRQILGQKVEFLVSFYNNEISEKSEIFDDQFSVERPDGSNFTLKIRSTKLEDSAMYFCASSEGGNQPQHFGDGTRLSIL.

In DNA, the CDR3 is TGTGCCAGCAGTTACTCGGCAGGGGGCTATGGCTACACCTTC. This codes for CASSYSAGGYGYTF. The V gene is TRBV6-5, the J gene TRBJ1-2, with TRBD1 matching 7 bases. Trimming at V came to 0 bases and at J to 4 bases, leaving 2 bases not matched to a gene. The CDR3 is 14 residues long. From germline, CDR1 is MNHEY and CDR2 SVGAGI.

V is TRBV11-3 and J is TRBJ1-2, with D uncertain. Germline V CDR1 and CDR2: SGHNT, YENEEA. The CDR3 length is 18 residues. V lost 1 base and J lost 3, with 21 bases in between. The CDR3 nucleotides read TGTGCCAGCAGCTTAGTCCCTGCAGGCGTCTTATGGGACTATGGCTACACCTTC. This encodes CASSLVPAGVLWDYGYTF.